The clone carrying this T cell receptor (beta chain) was seen only a few times. As yet, its antigen is unknown. This specimen comes from a study of read filtering for tumor transcriptome and immune sequencing. In the study overall: R-ISS stage counts were under ten for I, 16 for II, about 7 for III.

This library used around 0.4 ug RNA and molecular barcoded adaptors spanning alpha/delta and beta/gamma chains. TCRdb fed the reads into MiXCR, producing one record per CDR3 protein. The profile shows 94,000 or so distinct CDR3 sequences, around 12% of them singletons. The CDR3 consists of 14 residues. CDR1 is SGHTA and CDR2 is FQGNSA in the germline V gene. V lost 0 bases and J 4 bases, leaving 9 bases between the germline ends. General study points: The CD138-negative fraction was mixed bone marrow immune cells, not pure T cells. IR-seq captured clonotypes deeper and more reliably than RNA-seq. About 81.9% of IR-seq clonotypes had a single read, yet these held roughly 3.8% of reads.

This receptor was identified in a donor at least 40 years old with multiple myeloma. What was sequenced was a population of CD138-negative cells sorted from bone marrow. The rearrangement joins TRBV7-2 to TRBJ1-2; possibly TRBD1 for D (5 bases). The CDR3 loop is CASSLAGPSYGYTF. In DNA, the CDR3 is TGTGCCAGCAGCTTAGCGGGACCGAGCTATGGCTACACCTTC.